This paragraph covers one TCR beta chain sequence. Its specificity is unknown. Regarding time point: week 35, safety follow-up. Doses of 300 ug of mutant IDH1 20-mer peptide were given with topical imiquimod. This record comes from a study of a mutant IDH1 vaccine in newly diagnosed glioma. Background on the study: Visit V12 was scheduled at week 35 and visit V13 at week 47.

Sequenced by immunoSEQ multiplex PCR; TCRdb stores in-frame clones only, minus some. Altogether fewer than 45,000 clones are present, 75% to 90% being singletons, with the ten largest covering around 1.5%. This CDR3 contains 17 residues. Trimming pared 5 bases from V and 5 bases from J, leaving 21 bases between. Germline-derived CDR1 and CDR2 are LNHDA and SQIVND (reference sequence). The sample here was PBMCs, taken from a glioma patient whose treatment included an IDH1 peptide vaccine. The chain combines TRBV19 with TRBJ2-2; the D is unclear. The sequence derives from a man aged 35 to 55 with glioma. CDR3 DNA: TGTGCCAGTAGTCCATACCCCCCAGGCCTAGTAACCGGGGAGCTGTTTTTT. This translates into CASSPYPPGLVTGELFF.